This T cell receptor beta chain is from a study of beta chain features in type 1 diabetes. Regarding the study as a whole: Moderate yet significant TCRB CDR3 shortening was seen in Type 1 diabetes patients in all four CD4+ subsets. Cells with high TCR expression could be over-represented by cDNA sequencing.

This clone showed up many times. What it binds is not known. The CDR3 spans 11 residues. V was pared by 4 bases and J by 3 bases, with 7 bases between. From germline, CDR1 is SQVTM and CDR2 ANQGSEA. The whole isolated RNA underwent reverse transcription, so sequencing captured expressed TCRB transcripts. Naive, central memory and regulatory T cell samples came to a mean of around 3.3 million reads. Assay used: immunoSEQ multiplex PCR; TCRdb lists only in-frame clones, some missing. The table includes 300,000 to 400,000 clones, 13% detected once. The receptor comes from a woman in her late teens or twenties with type 1 diabetes. The source material was naive CD4+ T cells from blood. The gene calls are TRBV29-1 and TRBJ2-7, with a possible D match to TRBD2 (6 bases). CDR3 sequence: CSVVSGYEQYV. The CDR3, as DNA: TGCAGCGTTGTTAGCGGCTACGAGCAGTACGTC.